These 24 T cell receptor beta chains were all obtained from the same sample, sequenced in a study of persistence of HIV-infected CD4 T cells. The antigens for these receptors are not known. Anti-CD3/anti-CD28 beads served as a nonspecific positive control stimulus. Sorting of responding CD4+ T cells relied on upregulated CD40 ligand together with CD69. Sequencing used immunoSEQ version 4 in survey mode. The protocol was immunoSEQ multiplex PCR, while the TCRdb copy is restricted to in-frame clones and leaves out a portion. The sample includes about 45,000 clones, 80% to 90% seen only once; the top ten take about 3.5%. The material sequenced was CD4+ T cells sorted from PBMCs after roughly 17-hour stimulation, taken from a patient who received antiretroviral therapy. These receptors all come from an adult woman with HIV who was CMV-seropositive.

V usage is TRBV28 and J usage is TRBJ2-3; D is ambiguous. V lost 6 bases to trimming and J lost 8 bases, with 15 bases between them. The CDR3 is made up of 13 amino acids. The germline V gene encodes CDR1 MDHEN and CDR2 SYDVKM. CDR3 nucleotides: TGTGCCAGCAGACCTCCAGCCTCCCCTACGCAGTATTTT. Translated, it gives CASRPPASPTQYF. The full variable domain, in which reference TRBV28 and TRBJ2-3 provide the parts outside the CDR3, is DVKVTQSSRYLVKRTGEKVFLECVQDMDHENMFWYRQDPGLGLRLIYFSYDVKMKEKGDIPEGYSVSREKKERFSLILESASTNQTSMYLCASRPPASPTQYFGPGTRLTVL.

The chain employs TRBV11-3 and TRBJ2-1, with D maybe TRBD2 (5 bases). This CDR3 contains 12 residues. V shed 7 bases and J shed 7 bases, with 11 bases lying between them. Germline V gives CDR1 SGHNT, CDR2 YENEEA. The CDR3 here is CASTSFSNEQFF. CDR3 nucleotides: TGTGCCAGCACTAGCTTCTCGAATGAGCAGTTCTTC.

The rearrangement joins TRBV2 to TRBJ1-5; 9 bases are a match to TRBD1. Germline trimming cut 6 bases from V and 0 bases from J; bases unmatched to any gene: 6. CDR1 and CDR2 (germline): SNHLY, FYNNEI. The CDR3 contains 16 residues. CDR3 amino acids: CASRRDRVFSNQPQHF. In DNA, the CDR3 is TGTGCCAGCAGAAGGGACAGGGTCTTTAGCAATCAGCCCCAGCATTTT.

CDR3 coding DNA: TGTGCCAGCAGCTTGGTACCCAGCTCTGGGGCCAACGTCCTGACTTTC. This encodes CASSLVPSSGANVLTF. This rearrangement joins TRBV7-8 to TRBJ2-6; D call uncertain. Germline V gene data show CDR1 as SGHVS and CDR2 as FQNEAQ. The CDR3 contains 16 residues. The V end was cut by 3 bases, the J end by 0 bases, with 9 bases between.

The chain has TRBV7-8 and TRBJ1-5, with 10 bases fitting TRBD1. Unmatched junction bases numbered 26, after V lost 3 bases and J lost 9 bases. Germline lookup yields CDR1 SGHVS and CDR2 FQNEAQ. There are 21 residues in the CDR3. CDR3 loop: CASSFIPGQGTPGATSRPQHF. Written as DNA, the CDR3 is TGTGCCAGCAGCTTTATACCGGGACAGGGGACACCGGGGGCAACCAGTAGGCCCCAGCATTTT.

The chain is built from TRBV7-8 and TRBJ1-5, with 7 bases that match TRBD1. CDR3 size: 16 residues. With V trimmed by 2 bases and J by 0 bases, 4 bases remained unmatched. Germline-derived CDR1 and CDR2 are SGHVS and FQNEAQ. CDR3 in amino acids: CASSLLSGGSNQPQHF. The CDR3 DNA sequence: TGTGCCAGCAGCTTATTGTCAGGGGGTAGCAATCAGCCCCAGCATTTT.

The chain has TRBV24-1 and TRBJ1-2; D uncertain. CDR1 is KGHDR and CDR2 is SFDVKD in the germline V gene. CDR3 length equals 11 residues. With 3 bases removed from V and 7 bases from J, the gap between germline ends came to 5 bases. The CDR3 loop is CATSDPGGYTF. The CDR3 DNA is TGTGCCACCAGTGATCCGGGTGGCTACACCTTC.

The count of this clone is one. The rearrangement uses TRBV19 and TRBJ1-5; D gene unclear. Germline lookup yields CDR1 LNHDA and CDR2 SQIVND (reference sequence). The V and J ends lost 7 bases and 1 base respectively, with 11 bases between them. This CDR3 is 14 amino acids long. Written as DNA, the CDR3 is TGTGCCAGTAATTGGAGACGGAGCAATCAGCCCCAGCATTTT. The encoded protein is CASNWRRSNQPQHF.

The gene calls are TRBV27 and TRBJ1-3, with D uncertain. Trimming cost V 8 bases and J 0 bases, with 8 bases left between them. The CDR3 has 13 amino acids. Germline CDR1 MNHEY, CDR2 SMNVEV (reference sequence). CDR3: CASGVGSGNTIYF. CDR3 DNA sequence: TGTGCCAGCGGGGTTGGCTCTGGAAACACCATATATTTT.

A few counts support this clone. The chain recombines TRBV6-5 with TRBJ1-1; a possible D gene is TRBD1 (6 bases). Germline CDR1 and CDR2: MNHEY and SVGAGI. Trimming pared 5 bases from V and 1 base from J, leaving 11 bases between. The length of the CDR3 is 14 residues. DNA of the CDR3: TGTGCCAGCAGTACAGGGAGTTGGAACACTGAAGCTTTCTTT. Protein product: CASSTGSWNTEAFF.

V is TRBV10-3 and J is TRBJ1-1, with a possible D match to TRBD1 (6 bases). Germline V gene data show CDR1 as ENHRY and CDR2 as SYGVKD. Trimming took 8 bases from V and 1 from J, leaving 11 bases between them. The CDR3 contains 13 residues. CDR3 bases: TGTGCCATCCGAGGGACACCGAACACTGAAGCTTTCTTT. This codes for CAIRGTPNTEAFF.

This clone appeared a few times. CDR3 in DNA: TGTGCCAGCAGCTTATCCCAGGGAGGGTCTGGAAATGGCTACACCTTC. Amino acid sequence: CASSLSQGGSGNGYTF. The chain combines TRBV7-2 with TRBJ1-2; possible D gene TRBD1, 5 bases. Between the trimmed V and J ends, which lost 2 bases and 6 bases, there was a span of 19 bases. The CDR3 has 16 amino acids. Germline V gives CDR1 SGHTA, CDR2 FQGNSA. Looking up the rest from reference TRBV7-2 and TRBJ1-2 gives the full variable domain: GAGVSQSPSNKVTEKGKDVELRCDPISGHTALYWYRQSLGQGLEFLIYFQGNSAPDKSGLPSDRFSAERTGGSVSTLTIQRTQQEDSAVYLCASSLSQGGSGNGYTFGSGTRLTVV.

This clone has a single count. V gene TRBV24-1 combines with J gene TRBJ1-2; possibly TRBD1 for D (5 bases). The CDR3 runs 19 residues. CDR1 is KGHDR and CDR2 is SFDVKD in the germline V gene. Trimming removed 1 base from V and 1 base from J, with 21 bases in between. CDR3 loop: CATSDFKRGWTAFNYGYTF. The CDR3 DNA follows: TGTGCCACCAGTGATTTCAAGAGGGGTTGGACGGCCTTTAACTATGGCTACACCTTC.

V and J are TRBV6-5 and TRBJ2-2; D is perhaps TRBD2 (6 bases). The V and J ends lost 9 bases and 4 bases respectively, with 12 bases between them. The germline V gene encodes CDR1 MNHEY and CDR2 SVGAGI. The CDR3 extends over 13 amino acids. Here the CDR3 reads CASGHSGTGELFF. The CDR3 bases are TGTGCCAGTGGACATAGCGGCACCGGGGAGCTGTTTTTT.

This sequence joins TRBV7-2 and TRBJ2-1, with D perhaps matching TRBD1 (6 bases). The CDR3 has 14 amino acids. Germline loops: CDR1 SGHTA, CDR2 FQGNSA. V lost 3 bases and J 10 bases, leaving 16 bases between the germline ends. The CDR3 region has the DNA TGTGCCAGCAGCTTGAAGACAGGAATCAACGAGCAGTTCTTC. It translates to CASSLKTGINEQFF.

This chain joins TRBV5-4 and TRBJ2-3; D gene ambiguous. CDR3 size: 12 residues. CDR1 and CDR2 (germline): SGHNT, YYREEE (reference sequence). Trimming took 2 bases from V and 3 from J, leaving 4 bases between them. The CDR3 region is CASSFSTDTQYF. As DNA, the CDR3 is TGTGCCAGCAGCTTCTCAACAGATACGCAGTATTTT.

Concerning this clone: The sample carries other DNA sequences with the same CDR3. This chain connects TRBV19 to TRBJ1-3; no reliable D call. This CDR3 comprises 16 residues. Trimming took off 3 bases at V and 0 bases at J, with 12 bases between the two ends. Germline V gene data show CDR1 as LNHDA and CDR2 as SQIVND (reference sequence). The CDR3 region is CASSIGSGNSGNTIYF. CDR3 DNA: TGTGCCAGTAGTATCGGATCAGGAAACTCTGGAAACACCATATATTTT.

In nucleotides, the CDR3 is TGTGCCAGCAGCTCCTCCGATACTAGGAGCTATGGCTACACCTTC. Translating gives CASSSSDTRSYGYTF. V and J are TRBV7-9 and TRBJ1-2; D unclear. The V end was cut by 4 bases, the J end by 4 bases, with 16 bases between. The CDR3 has 15 amino acids. Per germline, CDR1 SEHNR and CDR2 FQNEAQ (reference sequence).

The chain is built from TRBV4-2 and TRBJ2-1; D could derive from TRBD1 or TRBD2 (5 bases each). This CDR3 is 14 amino acids long. Germline values: CDR1 LGHNA, CDR2 YNFKEQ. V was cut by 0 bases and J by 11 bases, with 14 bases left in between. CDR3 amino acids: CASSQDRSWGKQFF. DNA of the CDR3: TGTGCCAGCAGCCAAGATAGGTCCTGGGGGAAGCAGTTCTTC.

The rearrangement uses TRBV27 and TRBJ1-2; the D gene is possibly TRBD1 (6 bases). The V and J ends lost 8 bases and 2 bases respectively, with 12 bases between them. CDR3 length equals 13 residues. From germline, CDR1 is MNHEY and CDR2 SMNVEV (reference sequence). As DNA, the CDR3 is TGTGCCAGCCGCGCGAGGGGGAACTATGGCTACACCTTC. This codes for CASRARGNYGYTF.

This clone came up once. The V gene is TRBV27, the J gene TRBJ1-2; tentatively, D is TRBD1 (5 bases). Germline CDR1 and CDR2: MNHEY and SMNVEV (reference sequence). V lost 3 bases and J lost 4, with 9 bases in between. This CDR3 has 13 amino acids. DNA for the CDR3: TGTGCCAGCAGTTTTGACAGCGCCTATGGCTACACCTTC. This sequence encodes CASSFDSAYGYTF.

The rearrangement links TRBV5-5 to TRBJ1-2; 10 positions agree with TRBD1. V shed 4 bases and J 1 base; nucleotides not matched to a gene: 10. The CDR3 contains 17 residues. Germline CDR1 reads SGHKS; CDR2 reads YYEKEE (reference sequence). The CDR3 is CASSPRTGGPLNYGYTF. CDR3 DNA sequence: TGTGCCAGCAGCCCACGGACAGGGGGACCCCTTAACTATGGCTACACCTTC.

This chain uses TRBV30 with TRBJ2-1, with D perhaps TRBD1 or TRBD2 (5 bases each). Trimming removed 5 bases from V and 7 bases from J, with 15 bases in between. The CDR3 runs to 13 residues. Germline assignment: CDR1 GTSNPN and CDR2 SVGIG (reference sequence). The CDR3 is CAWAPARGNEQFF. CDR3 coding DNA: TGTGCCTGGGCGCCGGCGAGGGGTAATGAGCAGTTCTTC.

The rearrangement links TRBV3-1 (or the pseudogene TRBV3-2) to TRBJ1-3; 10 nucleotides align to TRBD1. This CDR3 is built from 16 residues. Germline CDR1 LGHDT, CDR2 YNNKEL (reference sequence). Germline trimming cut 4 bases from V and 9 bases from J; bases unmatched to any gene: 12. In DNA form, the CDR3 reads TGTGCCAGCAGCCCCCGGGACAGGGGCGTCGTGAGCACCATATATTTT. It encodes CASSPRDRGVVSTIYF.